The 20 T cell receptor beta chains below all came from one sample that was sequenced in a study of T cell responses to AZD1222 COVID-19 vaccine. Method: immunoSEQ multiplex PCR; TCRdb's copy keeps in-frame clones and lacks some. The repertoire includes around 150,000 clones, 92% of them detected once, and approximately 0.98% sits in the top ten. The specimen was peripheral blood, collected 28 days after the second AZD1222 dose. The receptors stem from an adult who received the AZD1222 COVID-19 vaccine.

This chain connects TRBV9 to TRBJ1-1; D is perhaps TRBD1 (5 bases). This CDR3 has 14 residues. Trimming cost V 4 bases and J 5 bases, with 15 bases left between them. Germline CDR1 reads SGDLS; CDR2 reads YYNGEE. CDR3 sequence: CASSPWGIATEAFF. The CDR3 region has the DNA TGTGCCAGCAGCCCCTGGGGGATCGCGACTGAAGCTTTCTTT.

This chain joins TRBV10-3 and TRBJ1-2; D remains unclear. V was pared by 7 bases and J by 8 bases, with 14 bases between. Germline CDR1 is ENHRY and CDR2 is SYGVKD. The CDR3 covers 12 residues. CDR3 coding DNA: TGTGCCATCACCCGGGAACGAGAAGGCTACACCTTC. Its translation is CAITREREGYTF.

This sequence joins TRBV4-2 and TRBJ1-5; the D is unclear. This CDR3 comprises 14 residues. The V end was cut by 1 base, the J end by 7 bases, with 11 bases between. From germline, CDR1 is LGHNA and CDR2 YNFKEQ. The CDR3 region has the DNA TGTGCCAGCAGCCAAGGGCAGCTCCCGCAGCCCCAGCATTTT. This gives the protein CASSQGQLPQPQHF.

The chain has TRBV3-1 (or the pseudogene TRBV3-2) and TRBJ1-4; D ambiguous. The V gene's germline CDR1 is LGHDT and CDR2 YNNKEL (reference sequence). Trimming cost V 4 bases and J 0 bases, with 6 bases left between them. The CDR3 is 14 residues long. For the CDR3, the DNA is TGTGCCAGCAGCCCATCTGCAACTAATGAAAAACTGTTTTTT. It is translated as CASSPSATNEKLFF.

This chain joins TRBV5-4 and TRBJ1-2; D might be TRBD1 (5 bases). The CDR3 length is 13 residues. Trimming took 0 bases from V and 4 from J, leaving 7 bases between them. Looked up from germline, CDR1 is SGHNT and CDR2 is YYREEE (reference sequence). The CDR3 DNA is TGTGCCAGCAGCTTGGTGGGGACCTATGGCTACACCTTC. This codes for CASSLVGTYGYTF.

The chain is built from TRBV27 and TRBJ2-7; weak D call: TRBD1 (5 bases). V was shortened by 0 bases and J by 13 bases, with 16 bases between the two germline ends. The CDR3 has 13 residues. The V gene's germline CDR1 is MNHEY and CDR2 SMNVEV (reference sequence). CDR3 sequence (DNA): TGTGCCAGCAGTTTATCCGGATCCTCGGACACCTACTTC. As protein: CASSLSGSSDTYF.

The V and J genes are TRBV4-1 and TRBJ2-3, with D possibly being TRBD1 (5 bases). Germline lookup yields CDR1 MGHRA and CDR2 YSYEKL. V lost 0 bases to trimming and J lost 5 bases, with 12 bases between them. This CDR3 comprises 15 residues. The CDR3 sequence is CASSQEAGSGDTQYF. For the CDR3, the DNA is TGCGCCAGCAGCCAAGAGGCAGGGTCCGGAGATACGCAGTATTTT.

This clone was detected only once. This chain connects TRBV19 to TRBJ2-7; D is tentatively TRBD1 or TRBD2 (5 bases each). Trimming shortened V by 4 bases and J by 2 bases, and 18 bases separated the two germline ends. The CDR3 extends over 16 amino acids. CDR1 LNHDA and CDR2 SQIVND come from the germline V gene (reference sequence). CDR3 residues: CASSRGMGTITYEQYF. The CDR3 region has the DNA TGTGCCAGTAGTAGGGGGATGGGGACGATAACCTACGAGCAGTACTTC.

V is TRBV7-9 and J is TRBJ2-5; D call uncertain. Trimming left V 2 bases short and J 2 bases short, with 12 bases between. CDR1 and CDR2 from the germline V gene are SEHNR and FQNEAQ (reference sequence). CDR3 length: 15 amino acids. CDR3: CASSLSHGRQETQYF. CDR3 nucleotide sequence: TGTGCCAGCAGCTTATCGCACGGGCGGCAAGAGACCCAGTACTTC.

The table lists this clone with a few counts. V gene TRBV19 combines with J gene TRBJ1-2; the D gene is possibly TRBD1 (5 bases). The CDR3 runs 17 residues. Germline V gene lookup returns CDR1 LNHDA and CDR2 SQIVND (reference sequence). V was clipped by 4 bases and J by 2 bases, with 20 bases between them. The CDR3 DNA is TGTGCCAGTAGTACCGGAGTTTTACAGGCGTTCAACTATGGCTACACCTTC. This encodes CASSTGVLQAFNYGYTF.

The genes are TRBV29-1 and TRBJ2-7; 11 positions agree with TRBD1. CDR3 size: 13 residues. With 4 bases clipped from V and 5 bases from J, the junction kept 4 bases outside the gene matches. Germline V CDR1 and CDR2: SQVTM, ANQGSEA. The chain's CDR3 is CSVVGQGAHEQYF. CDR3 in DNA: TGCAGCGTTGTAGGACAGGGGGCCCACGAGCAGTACTTC.

The gene calls are TRBV7-9 and TRBJ1-2, with D perhaps TRBD1 (5 bases). V was trimmed by 5 bases and J by 4 bases, leaving 17 bases between them. The CDR3 is 15 amino acids. Germline CDR1 SEHNR, CDR2 FQNEAQ (reference sequence). CDR3 DNA sequence: TGTGCCAGCAGCCCCACAGGCATTACCCTCTATGGCTACACCTTC. This translates into CASSPTGITLYGYTF.

V gene TRBV7-9 combines with J gene TRBJ1-5; D uncertain. Trimming pared 3 bases from V and 9 bases from J, leaving 15 bases between. Germline V gene sequence: CDR1 SEHNR, CDR2 FQNEAQ (reference sequence). The CDR3 spans 14 residues. In DNA, the CDR3 is TGTGCCAGCAGCTTGGACTCCCTGTCTGGGCCCCAGCATTTT. As protein: CASSLDSLSGPQHF.

The chain recombines TRBV7-9 with TRBJ2-2, with 7 bases lining up with TRBD1. In germline, CDR1 is SEHNR, CDR2 FQNEAQ (reference sequence). V dropped 4 bases and J dropped 7; count of bases not matched to a gene: 6. The CDR3 has 14 amino acids. DNA of the CDR3: TGTGCCAGCAGCTACAGGGGATCTGACGGGGAGCTGTTTTTT. This encodes CASSYRGSDGELFF.

This chain uses TRBV11-2 with TRBJ2-1, with TRBD1 identical over 10 bases. The CDR3 runs to 17 residues. V was pared by 1 base and J by 3 bases, with 6 bases of the junction left unmatched. CDR1 is SGHAT, CDR2 FQNNGV, per germline. The CDR3 reads CASSLVFRDRGYNEQFF. Written as DNA, the CDR3 is TGTGCCAGCAGCTTAGTGTTCAGGGACAGGGGCTACAATGAGCAGTTCTTC.

This chain connects TRBV7-6 to TRBJ2-5; possible D gene TRBD1, 5 bases. Per the germline V gene, CDR1 is SGHVS and CDR2 is FNYEAQ. The CDR3 is 17 amino acids. Trimming removed 2 bases from V and 1 base from J, with 17 bases in between. The CDR3 DNA sequence: TGTGCCAGCAGCTTATGGCTTCCCAGGGCGGCCCAAGAGACCCAGTACTTC. Its protein product is CASSLWLPRAAQETQYF.

V is TRBV25-1 and J is TRBJ2-1; TRBD1 is a possible D gene (6 bases). The germline gives CDR1 MGHDK, CDR2 SYGVNS. The V gene lost 4 bases and the J gene lost 2 bases, with 12 bases spanning the gap. The CDR3 consists of 15 residues. The CDR3 DNA is TGTGCCAGCAGTGTCCAGGGGTCCGCCTACAATGAGCAGTTCTTC. This gives the protein CASSVQGSAYNEQFF. Based on the CDR3 plus reference TRBV25-1 and TRBJ2-1, the full variable domain is EADIYQTPRYLVIGTGKKITLECSQTMGHDKMYWYQQDPGMELHLIHYSYGVNSTEKGDLSSESTVSRIRTEHFPLTLESARPSHTSQYLCASSVQGSAYNEQFFGPGTRLTVL.

The J gene is TRBJ2-7, the V gene TRBV4-1; the match to TRBD1 covers 9 bases. In germline, CDR1 is MGHRA, CDR2 YSYEKL. The CDR3 contains 16 residues. The J segment lost 3 bases and the V segment lost 1 base, leaving 7 bases of the junction unmatched. CDR3 loop: CASSQVLGTGLYEQYF. The CDR3 bases are TGCGCCAGCAGCCAAGTATTAGGGACAGGGCTCTACGAGCAGTACTTC.

This clone was seen once. The chain links TRBV9 to TRBJ1-2; TRBD1 agrees at 9 bases. This CDR3 has 14 amino acids. Trimming removed 3 bases from V and 6 bases from J; junction bases left unmatched: 6. Germline loops: CDR1 SGDLS, CDR2 YYNGEE. DNA of the CDR3: TGTGCCAGCAGCGGCGGGACAGGGCGTCATGGCTACACCTTC. Translation gives CASSGGTGRHGYTF.

A word on this clone: Compared with germline, one end of the junction differs, possibly owing to a read error. The V and J genes are TRBV5-1 and TRBJ2-5; unclear D gene. In germline, CDR1 is SGHRS, CDR2 YFSETQ. The CDR3 runs to 13 residues. The CDR3 bases are TGCGCCAGCAGTTTGGGCTCCCAAGAGACCCAGTACTTC. It specifies CASSLGSQETQYF. The variable domain in full, with the rest retrieved from reference TRBV5-1 and TRBJ2-5, is KAGVTQTPRYLIKTRGQQVTLSCSPISGHRSVSWYQQTPGQGLQFLFEYFSETQRNKGNFPGRFSGRQFSNSRSEMNVSTLELGDSALYLCASSLGSQETQYFGPGTRLLVL.